The 15 T cell receptor beta chains in this list originate from one sample, sequenced in a study of response to subunit inactivated influenza vaccine. TCRdb reprocessed the RT-PCR reads via MiXCR and lists one record per CDR3 protein. The sample gives around 570,000 distinct CDR3 sequences, approximately 7.6% of which show up once; roughly 13% is in the top ten. The specimen comprised PBMCs from blood, sampled around 25 months after vaccination. The origin of the receptors is a man aged 45 to 75 who received an inactivated influenza vaccine.

This chain uses TRBV9 with TRBJ2-3; TRBD1 aligns across 7 bases. V gave up 3 bases and J gave up 4 bases; unmatched junction bases: 5. The CDR3 has 14 amino acids. Germline CDR1 and CDR2: SGDLS and YYNGEE. CDR3 loop: CASSATGTADTQYF. The CDR3 region has the DNA TGTGCCAGCAGCGCGACAGGGACCGCAGATACGCAGTATTTT.

The sample holds a few counts of this clonotype. The rearrangement joins TRBV5-1 to TRBJ2-1; 8 bases are shared with TRBD2. The CDR3 consists of 15 residues. Germline lookup yields CDR1 SGHRS and CDR2 YFSETQ. The V gene end was trimmed by 2 bases and the J gene end by 6 bases; junction bases not matched to a gene: 7. The CDR3 sequence is CASSFVGGAPNEQFF. CDR3 nucleotides: TGCGCCAGCAGCTTCGTCGGGGGGGCCCCCAATGAGCAGTTCTTC. Full variable domain (rest looked up from reference TRBV5-1 and TRBJ2-1): KAGVTQTPRYLIKTRGQQVTLSCSPISGHRSVSWYQQTPGQGLQFLFEYFSETQRNKGNFPGRFSGRQFSNSRSEMNVSTLELGDSALYLCASSFVGGAPNEQFFGPGTRLTVL.

This clonotype occurred many times. The CDR3 region has the DNA TGCAGTGCTCCCGGGACACTGGGGGATACGCAGTATTTT. Translating it yields CSAPGTLGDTQYF. The V call is TRBV20-1, the J call TRBJ2-3; a weak D match, TRBD1 (6 bases). Germline CDR1 reads DFQATT; CDR2 reads SNEGSKA (reference sequence). There are 13 residues in the CDR3. Trimming left V 5 bases short and J 6 bases short, with 15 bases between.

V is TRBV10-1 and J is TRBJ2-5; D unclear. Germline lookup yields CDR1 WNHNN and CDR2 SYGVQD (reference sequence). The CDR3 runs to 13 residues. Trimming cost V 0 bases and J 6 bases, with 8 bases left between them. The CDR3 bases are TGCGCCAGCAGTGAGTCCCCTGCCAAGACCCAGTACTTC. It codes for CASSESPAKTQYF.

This clonotype was found many times. The rearrangement links TRBV5-6 to TRBJ2-3, with TRBD1 matching over 10 bases. With V trimmed by 4 bases and J by 5 bases, 7 bases remained unmatched. Germline V gene data show CDR1 as SGHDT and CDR2 as YYEEEE. This CDR3 comprises 15 residues. This chain's CDR3 is CASSLGTGARDTQYF. CDR3 in DNA: TGTGCCAGCAGCCTTGGGACAGGGGCGAGAGATACGCAGTATTTT.

This clonotype was seen only a few times. The chain combines TRBV2 with TRBJ2-3; 8 bases agree with TRBD2. The CDR3 contains 13 residues. In germline, CDR1 is SNHLY, CDR2 FYNNEI. V trimming: 11 bases; J trimming: 8 bases; junction bases outside the gene matches: 12. This CDR3 is CAGGKRELGTQYF. The CDR3 DNA sequence: TGTGCCGGCGGGAAGCGGGAGTTAGGTACGCAGTATTTT.

The chain uses TRBV6-2 or TRBV6-3 and TRBJ1-2, with a tentative D call TRBD1 (5 bases). Germline lookup yields CDR1 MNHEY and CDR2 SVGEGT. CDR3 length: 17 residues. V was pared by 0 bases and J by 4 bases, with 18 bases between. CDR3: CASSYSLLIQETYGYTF. CDR3 coding DNA: TGTGCCAGCAGTTACTCCTTACTAATACAGGAGACCTATGGCTACACCTTC.

The rearrangement joins TRBV5-4 to TRBJ1-2; 11 nucleotides line up with TRBD1. Germline CDR1 SGHNT, CDR2 YYREEE (reference sequence). The CDR3 is made up of 14 amino acids. V shed 4 bases and J 4 bases; nucleotides not matched to a gene: 3. This CDR3 is CASSRGQGAYGYTF. In DNA, the CDR3 is TGTGCCAGCAGCCGTGGACAGGGGGCCTATGGCTACACCTTC.

This clonotype occurred a few times. This chain joins TRBV20-1 and TRBJ2-3; possible D gene TRBD1, 6 bases. This CDR3 region has 17 residues. Germline V gene lookup returns CDR1 DFQATT and CDR2 SNEGSKA (reference sequence). V was cut by 0 bases and J by 0 bases, with 16 bases left in between. CDR3 in DNA: TGCAGTGCTAGAGATCAATGGGGGCGGTTGAGCACAGATACGCAGTATTTT. Protein product: CSARDQWGRLSTDTQYF.

This clonotype was counted at least ten times. This chain links TRBV13 with TRBJ2-1, with 8 positions matching TRBD2. CDR1 and CDR2 (germline): PRHDT, FYEKMQ (reference sequence). V trimming: 7 bases; J trimming: 3 bases; junction bases outside the gene matches: 5. The CDR3 contains 14 residues. Here the CDR3 DNA reads TGTGCCAGCACTGCGGGAGGTAACTACAATGAGCAGTTCTTC. It encodes CASTAGGNYNEQFF.

This clonotype occurred many times. V is TRBV5-1 and J is TRBJ2-2; 8 nucleotides align to TRBD1. Germline V gene sequence: CDR1 SGHRS, CDR2 YFSETQ. The trim removed 4 bases at V and 6 bases at J, leaving 5 bases unmatched. The CDR3 has 14 amino acids. The CDR3 here is CASSIGTGPGELFF. In nucleotides, the CDR3 is TGCGCCAGCAGCATCGGGACAGGACCCGGGGAGCTGTTTTTT.

This clonotype was counted many times. This chain uses TRBV4-2 with TRBJ2-2; TRBD2 agrees at 9 bases. The CDR3 covers 16 residues. V lost 4 bases, J lost 2 bases, and 5 bases stayed unmatched. In germline, CDR1 is LGHNA, CDR2 YNFKEQ. CDR3 residues: CASSLLAGVNTGELFF. CDR3 in DNA: TGTGCCAGCAGCCTGTTAGCGGGGGTCAACACCGGGGAGCTGTTTTTT.

This clonotype has just a few counts. At one boundary the junction diverges from the germline segment, which might be a read error. The genes are TRBV7-7 and TRBJ2-2; D is uncertain. Per germline, CDR1 SSHAT and CDR2 FNYEAQ (reference sequence). The CDR3 loop spans 13 amino acids. As DNA, the CDR3 is TGTGCTAGCAGCTTAGTTTTAGCCGGGGAGCTGTTTTTT. Translation: CASSLVLAGELFF.

The sample holds a few counts of this clonotype. The rearrangement uses TRBV10-3 and TRBJ2-7; 13 bases are a match to TRBD2. CDR1 is ENHRY and CDR2 is SYGVKD in the germline V gene. This CDR3 region has 14 residues. With V trimmed by 6 bases and J by 5 bases, 4 bases remained unmatched. Here the CDR3 DNA reads TGTGCCATCAGGGGACTAGCGGGAAACGACGAGCAGTACTTC. This encodes CAIRGLAGNDEQYF.

This clonotype turned up a few times. V is TRBV12-3 or TRBV12-4 and J is TRBJ2-5; D might be TRBD2 (6 bases). Deletions cut 6 bases from V and 9 bases from J, with 20 bases between. The CDR3 sequence is 14 residues long. The CDR3 is CASSRDWTRESQYF. As DNA, the CDR3 is TGTGCCAGCAGCCGGGACTGGACAAGAGAATCCCAGTACTTC.